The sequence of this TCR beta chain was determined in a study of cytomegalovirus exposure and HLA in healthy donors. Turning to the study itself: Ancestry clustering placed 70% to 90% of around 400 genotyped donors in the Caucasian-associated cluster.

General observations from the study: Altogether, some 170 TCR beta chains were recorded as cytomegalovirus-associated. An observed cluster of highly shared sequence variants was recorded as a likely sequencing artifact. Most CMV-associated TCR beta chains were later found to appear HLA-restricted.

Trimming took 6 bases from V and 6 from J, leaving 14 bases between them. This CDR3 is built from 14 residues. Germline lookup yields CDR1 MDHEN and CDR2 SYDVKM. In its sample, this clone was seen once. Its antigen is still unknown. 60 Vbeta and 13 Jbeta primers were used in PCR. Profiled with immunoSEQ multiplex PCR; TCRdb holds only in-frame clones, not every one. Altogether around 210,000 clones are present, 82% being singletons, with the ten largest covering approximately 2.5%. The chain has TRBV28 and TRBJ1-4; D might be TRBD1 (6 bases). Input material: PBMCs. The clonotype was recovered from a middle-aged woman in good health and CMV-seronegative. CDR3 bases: TGTGCCAGCAGCTCACAGGGAATGGATGAAAAACTGTTTTTT. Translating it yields CASSSQGMDEKLFF.